This T cell receptor (beta chain) was recorded in a study of cytomegalovirus exposure and HLA in healthy donors. Study-level points and caveats: While the bulk of TCR sequences proved rare, some public TCRs turned up in many donors.

Turning to this clone: The target antigen is unknown.

CDR3 length: 16 residues. Looked up from germline, CDR1 is MDHEN and CDR2 is SYDVKM. V dropped 4 bases and J dropped 2; count of bases not matched to a gene: 6. The study ran its PCR with 60 Vbeta and 13 Jbeta primers. In the study's own analysis: In a later analysis, of 79 million or so unique beta chains, around 9.9 million appeared in at least two donors. Sequencing used immunoSEQ multiplex PCR; TCRdb keeps in-frame clones, though not all of them. V, J and clone size reflect that table, while D and trimming were determined from the DNA. The sample includes about 120,000 clones, nearly 80% of them seen just once.

The V call is TRBV28, the J call TRBJ2-1; 9 positions agree with TRBD1. The sequencing input was PBMCs. The sequence was collected from a woman aged 25-40 years in good health and CMV-seronegative. In nucleotides, the CDR3 is TGTGCCAGCAGTTCAGACAGGGGGACTACCTACAATGAGCAGTTCTTC. The encoded protein is CASSSDRGTTYNEQFF.